Listed below are T cell receptor beta chains from one sample, sequenced in a study of identical twins. TCRdb independently ran MiXCR on the 5' RACE reads; one entry per CDR3 protein. The sample shows some 300,000 distinct CDR3 sequences, more than 9% of them seen only once. Separately, the same data were catalogued under a study of yellow fever vaccine responses in identical twins.

The specimen sequenced was CD8+ T cells sorted from blood. All receptors derive from a woman younger than 35 in good health. Both conserved end residues are part of each CDR3. D genes are given only for firm matches. Only some rows state a clone size, as once, few, many or a class for expanded clones.

v_call	clone_size	j_call	d_call	cdr3_aa	cdr3_nt
TRBV9	few	TRBJ2-2	-	CASSYSWGWNTGELFF	TGTGCCAGCAGCTACTCATGGGGGTGGAACACCGGGGAGCTGTTTTTT
TRBV12-5	many	TRBJ1-1	-	CASGLVGYTEAFF	TGTGCTAGTGGTTTGGTAGGGTACACTGAAGCTTTCTTT
TRBV9	-	TRBJ2-7	-	CASSVGPATSSYEQYF	TGTGCCAGCAGCGTAGGCCCAGCGACTAGCTCCTACGAGCAGTACTTC
TRBV14	-	TRBJ1-2	-	CASSKGGSDYGYTF	TGTGCCAGCAGCAAGGGGGGCTCGGACTATGGCTACACCTTC
TRBV5-1	-	TRBJ2-7	TRBD2	CASSLGLAGGQYEQYF	TGCGCCAGCAGCTTGGGACTAGCGGGAGGGCAATACGAGCAGTACTTC
TRBV12-3/TRBV12-4	few	TRBJ2-5	-	CASSFTQGGYPQYF	TGTGCCAGCAGTTTCACACAGGGAGGGTATCCCCAGTACTTC
TRBV6-5	many	TRBJ1-1	-	CASSYSWGSGEAFF	TGTGCCAGCAGTTACTCGTGGGGTTCTGGTGAAGCTTTCTTT
TRBV3-1	-	TRBJ2-3	-	CASSQIRIDTQYF	TGTGCCAGCAGCCAAATCCGGATCGATACGCAGTATTTT
TRBV11-2	-	TRBJ2-3	-	CASSGAQVAEDTQYF	TGTGCCAGCAGCGGGGCCCAGGTGGCGGAAGATACGCAGTATTTT
TRBV11-2	few	TRBJ2-1	-	CASSSDWGGPYEQFF	TGTGCCAGCAGCTCTGACTGGGGGGGCCCATATGAGCAGTTCTTC
TRBV20-1	many	TRBJ2-1	-	CSAITGEVYNEQFF	TGCAGTGCTATCACGGGAGAAGTCTACAATGAGCAGTTCTTC
TRBV6-5	-	TRBJ2-1	TRBD2	CASSYSAGGPGNEQFF	TGTGCCAGCAGTTACTCGGCGGGAGGGCCTGGGAATGAGCAGTTCTTC
TRBV4-1	-	TRBJ2-1	TRBD2	CASSQDLSSGRAIEQFF	TGCGCCAGCAGCCAAGATCTAAGTAGCGGGAGGGCCATTGAGCAGTTCTTC
TRBV11-2	-	TRBJ2-1	-	CASSYGEQFF	TGTGCCAGCAGCTACGGTGAGCAGTTCTTC
TRBV12-3/TRBV12-4	-	TRBJ1-3	-	CAGGGIGSDTIYF	TGTGCGGGGGGCGGGATAGGATCGGACACCATATATTTT
TRBV29-1	-	TRBJ1-1	-	CSVDNVRIENTEAFF	TGCAGCGTTGATAATGTAAGGATAGAGAACACTGAAGCTTTCTTT
TRBV2	few	TRBJ2-1	TRBD2	CASSRLATDEQFF	TGTGCCAGCAGTCGACTAGCTACGGATGAGCAGTTCTTC
TRBV7-2	-	TRBJ2-3	TRBD2	CASSLVFGAGATDTQYF	TGTGCCAGCAGCTTAGTATTTGGAGCGGGAGCTACAGATACGCAGTATTTT
TRBV3-1	few	TRBJ2-1	-	CASSRLGMSSYNEQFF	TGTGCCAGCAGCCGCCTCGGTATGAGCTCCTACAATGAGCAGTTCTTC
TRBV4-2	few	TRBJ2-7	-	CASSPSLEGFETYEQYF	TGTGCCAGCAGCCCTTCGCTGGAAGGGTTTGAAACTTACGAGCAGTACTTC
TRBV27	few	TRBJ2-1	TRBD2	CASSLTSGAVGEQFF	TGTGCCAGCAGTCTAACTAGCGGGGCCGTCGGTGAGCAGTTCTTC
TRBV20-1	few	TRBJ2-3	-	CSARDERGDTQYF	TGCAGTGCTAGAGATGAGAGGGGAGATACGCAGTATTTT
TRBV9	-	TRBJ2-3	TRBD2	CASSSDPGLAGGRTDTQYF	TGTGCCAGCAGCTCCGACCCGGGACTAGCGGGAGGTCGCACAGATACGCAGTATTTT
TRBV9	-	TRBJ2-1	-	CASSVASDRKEQFF	TGTGCCAGCAGCGTAGCTTCTGACAGGAAAGAGCAGTTCTTC
TRBV9	-	TRBJ2-1	TRBD1	CASSVWDRSMGNEQFF	TGTGCCAGCAGCGTCTGGGACAGGTCCATGGGCAATGAGCAGTTCTTC
TRBV2	few	TRBJ2-7	TRBD2	CASSKGLAEYEQYF	TGTGCCAGCAGTAAAGGACTAGCGGAATACGAGCAGTACTTC
TRBV7-9	-	TRBJ2-2	TRBD2	CASSTSGGSKVGELFF	TGTGCCAGCAGCACCTCGGGGGGGTCTAAGGTCGGGGAGCTGTTTTTT
TRBV7-8	few	TRBJ2-5	TRBD1	CASRRDRFQETQYF	TGTGCCAGCAGGCGGGACAGGTTTCAAGAGACCCAGTACTTC
TRBV3-1	few	TRBJ2-7	TRBD1	CASSQDTGGYHEQYF	TGTGCCAGCAGCCAAGACACAGGGGGCTACCACGAGCAGTACTTC
TRBV10-3	many	TRBJ2-1	TRBD2	CAISESTRGTSGDYNEQFF	TGTGCCATCAGTGAGTCGACTCGGGGCACTAGCGGGGACTACAATGAGCAGTTCTTC
TRBV20-1	few	TRBJ2-1	TRBD2	CSARWVSGSDNEQFF	TGCAGTGCTAGATGGGTTAGCGGGAGCGACAATGAGCAGTTCTTC
TRBV3-1	-	TRBJ2-2	TRBD2	CASCNRLAGFSHTGELFF	TGTGCCAGCTGCAATCGACTAGCGGGGTTTTCGCACACCGGGGAGCTGTTTTTT
TRBV12-3/TRBV12-4	few	TRBJ2-1	-	CASARRADEQFF	TGTGCCAGCGCTCGGCGGGCTGACGAGCAGTTCTTC
TRBV11-2	-	TRBJ2-3	TRBD2	CASSLPTSGSYTDTQYF	TGTGCCAGCAGCCTTCCGACTAGCGGGAGTTATACAGATACGCAGTATTTT
TRBV5-1	few	TRBJ2-1	TRBD1	CASSRGQDIDEQFF	TGCGCCAGCAGCCGGGGACAGGACATAGATGAGCAGTTCTTC
TRBV3-1	-	TRBJ2-1	TRBD2	CASSHVAGRSYNEQFF	TGTGCCAGCAGCCACGTAGCGGGGCGCTCCTACAATGAGCAGTTCTTC
TRBV7-9	few	TRBJ2-2	-	CASSLPGGGPPGELFF	TGTGCCAGCAGCCTCCCTGGCGGGGGCCCCCCCGGGGAGCTGTTTTTT
TRBV2	few	TRBJ2-7	-	CASRINYEQYF	TGTGCCAGCAGGATTAACTACGAGCAGTACTTC
TRBV12-3/TRBV12-4	-	TRBJ1-1	-	CASSLSRNEAFF	TGTGCCAGCAGTTTAAGCAGGAATGAAGCTTTCTTT
TRBV7-6	few	TRBJ2-2	-	CASSHQGGTGELFF	TGTGCCAGCAGCCACCAGGGGGGGACCGGGGAGCTGTTTTTT
TRBV9	few	TRBJ2-5	-	CASSVWGAPQETQYF	TGTGCCAGCAGCGTATGGGGAGCACCACAAGAGACCCAGTACTTC
TRBV12-5	-	TRBJ2-3	TRBD2	CASGLLIRLYGVAGVWSTDTQYF	TGTGCTAGTGGTTTGTTAATACGGCTATACGGAGTAGCGGGAGTTTGGAGCACAGATACGCAGTATTTT
TRBV5-5	-	TRBJ1-5	-	CASSPWADHNQPQHF	TGTGCCAGCAGCCCCTGGGCGGATCACAATCAGCCCCAGCATTTT
TRBV7-6	few	TRBJ2-2	-	CASSLTGGPYTGELFF	TGTGCCAGCAGCTTGACGGGCGGACCATACACCGGGGAGCTGTTTTTT
TRBV29-1	few	TRBJ2-1	-	CSVEGNEQFF	TGCAGCGTTGAGGGCAATGAGCAGTTCTTC